Here is one TCR beta chain with its context. Its antigen remains undetermined. The sample holds no much larger clone one base away, and base qualities are not on file. This entry is derived from a study of CD8 T cells in Susac syndrome (dated by TCRdb to the late 2010s). In the study overall: Of the Susac syndrome patients who were sequenced, 8 or 9 were in clinical remission while roughly six had clinically active disease. Susac syndrome patients were therapy-naive, on corticosteroids (some also receiving IVIg), or on IVIg alone at blood withdrawal. Whether CD8+ T cell activation and differentiation in Susac syndrome was antigen driven was tested using repertoire sequencing.

The research as a whole found: No clonal expansion was detected in the CD4+ T cell repertoire of Susac syndrome patients. The study acknowledged that relatively few individuals were included in the TCR sequencing and HLA analysis.

Peripheral blood CD8+ and CD4+ T cells from healthy donors, Susac syndrome patients and multiple sclerosis patients were profiled using high-throughput TCR beta sequencing. The Susac syndrome patients fulfilled recently defined diagnostic criteria for either definite or probable disease. Bulk CD8+ and CD4+ T cells were purified by magnetic negative isolation, whereas CD8+ TEMRA cells were enriched by FACS. Blood was drawn into EDTA tubes, processed within 24 hours, and PBMCs were isolated by density gradient centrifugation. PBMCs intended for TCR sequencing were cryopreserved in liquid nitrogen and were subsequently thawed in a 37 degrees C water bath. The sorted or isolated CD4+, CD8+ and CD8+ TEMRA cells reached a purity of at least 90%. The germline V gene (reference sequence) specifies LNHDA as CDR1 and SQIVND as CDR2. From cysteine to phenylalanine, the CDR3 is 13 amino acids long. This entry keeps only the CDR3 DNA: 39 bases, framed from base 1. Deletion took 3 bases off V and 7 bases off J, with a span of 12 bases between the germline ends.

RNA was extracted using the RNeasy kit, and roughly 0.5 to 1 ug of the RNA was reverse transcribed with random hexamers. TCR beta CDR3 regions were amplified with the immunoSEQ multiplex PCR assay covering 54 Vbeta and 13 Jbeta segments. PCR amplification bias was corrected by using a synthetic template baseline for primer optimization and computational correction. On the authors' methods: Reads were assigned to V, D and J genes according to IMGT and analyzed in immunoSEQ Analyzer, with only productive sequences retained. To calculate clonality, Shannon entropy was normalized by log2 of the number of productive unique sequences and then subtracted from one. Public and private clones were assessed among the 100 most prevalent clones of each patient and control. Clones were defined as Susac-specific when absent from the healthy and MS cohorts, from roughly 1,100 published viral clones and from other ImmuneACCESS disease sequences. The public reads were reanalyzed by TCRdb: fastp trimming at Q25, MiXCR alignment, in-frame beta chains only. Each record represents a unique CDR3 protein, reported with the most common genes and DNA among its rows. The V and J calls and clone size come from TCRdb's table, not from the authors' own analysis. This sample comprises some 250,000 distinct CDR3 sequences, roughly 95% of them detected only once. About 0.094% of the sample lies in the top ten.

Sequenced material: CD4+ T cells from PBMCs. This TCR was recovered from a human donor with Susac syndrome. The rearrangement joined TRBV19 to TRBJ1-2, with the D gene uncertain. At the DNA level, the sequence is TGTGCCAGTAGTATGTCCCACACCGGTGGCTACACCTTC. It is translated as CASSMSHTGGYTF. With the rest looked up from the reference TRBV19 and TRBJ1-2 genes rather than sequenced, the full variable domain is DGGITQSPKYLFRKEGQNVTLSCEQNLNHDAMYWYRQDPGQGLRLIYYSQIVNDFQKGDIAEGYSVSREKKESFPLTVTSAQKNPTAFYLCASSMSHTGGYTFGSGTRLTVV.